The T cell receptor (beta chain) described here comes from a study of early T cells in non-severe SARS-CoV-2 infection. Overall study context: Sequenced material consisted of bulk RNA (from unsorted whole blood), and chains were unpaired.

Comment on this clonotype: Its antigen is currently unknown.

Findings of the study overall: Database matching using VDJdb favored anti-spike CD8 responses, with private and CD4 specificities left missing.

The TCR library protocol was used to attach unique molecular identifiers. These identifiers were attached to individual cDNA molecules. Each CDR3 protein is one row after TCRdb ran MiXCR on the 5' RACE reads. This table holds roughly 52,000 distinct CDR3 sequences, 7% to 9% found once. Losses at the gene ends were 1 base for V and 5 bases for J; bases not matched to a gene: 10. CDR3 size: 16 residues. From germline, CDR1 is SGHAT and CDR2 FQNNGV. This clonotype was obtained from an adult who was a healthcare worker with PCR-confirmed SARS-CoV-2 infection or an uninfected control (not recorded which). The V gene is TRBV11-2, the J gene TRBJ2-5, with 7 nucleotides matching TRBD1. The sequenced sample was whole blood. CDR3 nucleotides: TGTGCCAGCAGCTTAGGGAAACAGGGGTTTGCGGAGACCCAGTACTTC. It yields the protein CASSLGKQGFAETQYF.